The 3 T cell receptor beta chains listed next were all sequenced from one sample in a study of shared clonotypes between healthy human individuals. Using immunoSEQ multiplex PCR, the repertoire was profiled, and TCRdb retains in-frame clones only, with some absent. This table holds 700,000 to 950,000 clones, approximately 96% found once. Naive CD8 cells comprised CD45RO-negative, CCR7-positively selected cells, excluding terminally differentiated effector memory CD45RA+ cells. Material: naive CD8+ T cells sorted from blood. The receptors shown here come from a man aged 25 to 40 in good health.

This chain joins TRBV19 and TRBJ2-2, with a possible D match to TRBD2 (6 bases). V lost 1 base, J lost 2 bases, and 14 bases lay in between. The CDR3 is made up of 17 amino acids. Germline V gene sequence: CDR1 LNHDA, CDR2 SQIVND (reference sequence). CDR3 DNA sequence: TGTGCCAGTAGTATAGCATCCGGGACTCCTAACACCGGGGAGCTGTTTTTT. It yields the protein CASSIASGTPNTGELFF.

CDR3 region: CASRDPGRGKLNQPQHF. The CDR3 DNA is TGTGCCAGCAGGGACCCGGGCCGAGGGAAGCTTAATCAGCCCCAGCATTTT. This chain uses TRBV28 with TRBJ1-5; D gene unclear. From germline, CDR1 is MDHEN and CDR2 SYDVKM. This CDR3 region has 17 residues. V gave up 6 bases and J gave up 4 bases, with 22 bases separating them.

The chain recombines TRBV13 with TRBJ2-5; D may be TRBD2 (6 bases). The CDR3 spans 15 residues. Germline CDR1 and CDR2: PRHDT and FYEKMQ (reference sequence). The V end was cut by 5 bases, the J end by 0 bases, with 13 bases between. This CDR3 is CASSPSPGDQETQYF. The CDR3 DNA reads TGTGCCAGCAGCCCCTCCCCGGGAGACCAAGAGACCCAGTACTTC.